The table lists the clone carrying this TCR beta chain with a few counts. What it binds is unknown. Treatment noted: 10-day PBMC culture with coronavirus spike peptide pools or control peptides (ViraFEST assay). These data are taken from a study of vaccination and CD4 T cells after COVID-19. As for the study in general: Overlapping spike peptides of SARS-CoV-2, HCoV-NL63, HCoV-OC43 and HCoV-229E were used, and cells were stimulated with them.

Findings and limits, study-wide: Spike mono-reactivity was evident in 304 of the 307 vaccine-specific clones derived from convalescent patients. It was observed that, in convalescent patients, a median around 85% of reactive clones arose only post-vaccination. Median reactive clonotypes, those recognizing SARS-CoV-2, rose from around 21 to 38, not significantly.

There are 16 residues in the CDR3. The germline gives CDR1 LNHDA, CDR2 SQIVND (reference sequence). V shed 3 bases, J shed 5 bases, and the junction held 9 bases outside the gene matches. Oncomine TCR Beta short-read sequencing was applied to DNA from cultured CD4+ T cells. TCRdb processed the PCR reads anew with MiXCR; each CDR3 protein has one entry. Of around 10,000 distinct CDR3 sequences listed, around 46% are singletons. Sequencing input: CD4+ T cells from blood, cultured in vitro. The chain employs TRBV19 and TRBJ2-3; 9 nucleotides agree with TRBD2. This sequence originates from a human donor who had recovered from COVID-19. CDR3 sequence (DNA): TGTGCCAGTAGTATCGGGTTTAGCGGGGGCGAAGATACGCAGTATTTT. This translates into CASSIGFSGGEDTQYF.